Presented here are 3 T cell receptor beta chains from one specimen sequenced in a study of blood T cell repertoires in COVID-19. Sequencing was performed with immunoSEQ multiplex PCR; in TCRdb, only in-frame clones are kept and a portion is missing. The sample has 100,000 or so clones, roughly 92% seen once. The sequencing input was peripheral blood. These receptors were taken from a man in his fifties with active COVID-19.

About this clone itself: One end of the junction is discordant with germline, which a read error may explain. CDR3 region: CASSPKWTWGHHIF. As DNA, the CDR3 is TGTGCCAGCAGCCCTAAGTGGACCTGGGGACACCATATATTT. The chain carries TRBV3-1 (or the pseudogene TRBV3-2) and TRBJ1-3; TRBD1 might be the D (6 bases). The germline V gene encodes CDR1 LGHDT and CDR2 YNNKEL (reference sequence). The CDR3 extends over 14 amino acids.

The CDR3 region is CASSRRAPEQFF. The DNA of the CDR3 is TGTGCCAGCAGTAGGAGGGCCCCTGAGCAGTTCTTC. The chain uses TRBV2 and TRBJ2-1, with D possibly matching TRBD2 (6 bases). V lost 5 bases to trimming and J lost 9 bases, with 11 bases between them. The CDR3 covers 12 residues. Germline lookup yields CDR1 SNHLY and CDR2 FYNNEI.

This chain links TRBV19 with TRBJ1-2, with D possibly being TRBD1 (6 bases). The V end lost 9 bases, the J end lost 7 bases, and 15 bases lay between the germline ends. Germline V gene data show CDR1 as LNHDA and CDR2 as SQIVND (reference sequence). This CDR3 comprises 12 residues. The chain's CDR3 is CASDQGFSGYTF. The CDR3 DNA reads TGTGCCAGCGACCAGGGGTTTTCTGGCTACACCTTC. The full variable domain, with the rest looked up from reference TRBV19 and TRBJ1-2, is DGGITQSPKYLFRKEGQNVTLSCEQNLNHDAMYWYRQDPGQGLRLIYYSQIVNDFQKGDIAEGYSVSREKKESFPLTVTSAQKNPTAFYLCASDQGFSGYTFGSGTRLTVV.